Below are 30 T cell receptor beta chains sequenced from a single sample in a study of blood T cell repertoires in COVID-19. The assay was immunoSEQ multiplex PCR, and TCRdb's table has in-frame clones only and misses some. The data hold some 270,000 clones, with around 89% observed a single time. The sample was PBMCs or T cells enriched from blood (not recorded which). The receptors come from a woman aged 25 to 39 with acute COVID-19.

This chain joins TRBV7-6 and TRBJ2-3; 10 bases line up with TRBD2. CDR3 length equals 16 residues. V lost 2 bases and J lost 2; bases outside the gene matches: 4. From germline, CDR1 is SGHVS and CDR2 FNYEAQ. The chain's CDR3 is CASSLSGRADTDTQYF. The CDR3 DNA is TGTGCCAGCAGCTTAAGCGGGAGGGCCGACACAGATACGCAGTATTTT.

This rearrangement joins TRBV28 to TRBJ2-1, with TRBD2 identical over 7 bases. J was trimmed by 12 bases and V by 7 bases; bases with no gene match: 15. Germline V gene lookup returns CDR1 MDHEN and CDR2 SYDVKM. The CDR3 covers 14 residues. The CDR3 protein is CASNVGGPSVMQFF. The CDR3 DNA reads TGTGCCAGCAACGTGGGAGGGCCATCCGTGATGCAGTTCTTC.

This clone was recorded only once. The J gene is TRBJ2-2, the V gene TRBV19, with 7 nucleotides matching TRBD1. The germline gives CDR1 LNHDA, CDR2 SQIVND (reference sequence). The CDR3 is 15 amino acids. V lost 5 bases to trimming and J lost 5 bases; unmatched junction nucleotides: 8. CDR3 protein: CASSPTVQGTGELFF. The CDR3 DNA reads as TGTGCCAGTAGTCCCACAGTACAGGGGACCGGGGAGCTGTTTTTT.

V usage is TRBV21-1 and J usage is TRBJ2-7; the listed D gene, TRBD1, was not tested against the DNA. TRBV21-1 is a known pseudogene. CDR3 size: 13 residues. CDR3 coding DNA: TGTGCCAGCAGTTCAGGAAGCACCTACGAGCAGTACTTC. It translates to CASSSGSTYEQYF.

CDR3 sequence reads: CASSLGHGGSSGNTIYF. The CDR3 DNA reads TGTGCCAGCAGCTTAGGCCACGGAGGGTCCTCTGGAAACACCATATATTTT. The chain employs TRBV13 and TRBJ1-3; no definite D call. The CDR3 consists of 17 residues. The V gene lost 0 bases and the J gene lost 0 bases, with 12 bases spanning the gap. In germline, CDR1 is PRHDT, CDR2 FYEKMQ (reference sequence).

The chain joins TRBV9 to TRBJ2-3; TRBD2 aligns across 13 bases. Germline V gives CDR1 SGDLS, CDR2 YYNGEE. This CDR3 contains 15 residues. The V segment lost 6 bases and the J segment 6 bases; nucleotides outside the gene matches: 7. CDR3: CASKGLAGTQDTQYF. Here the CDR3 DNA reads TGTGCCAGCAAGGGACTAGCGGGAACACAGGATACGCAGTATTTT.

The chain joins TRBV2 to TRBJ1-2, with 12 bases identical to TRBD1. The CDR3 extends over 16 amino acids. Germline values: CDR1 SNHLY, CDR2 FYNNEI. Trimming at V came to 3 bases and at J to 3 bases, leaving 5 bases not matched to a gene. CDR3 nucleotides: TGTGCCAGCAGTGAGGGACAGGGGGCGCCTGACTATGGCTACACCTTC. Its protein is CASSEGQGAPDYGYTF. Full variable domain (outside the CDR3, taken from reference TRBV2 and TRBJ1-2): EPEVTQTPSHQVTQMGQEVILRCVPISNHLYFYWYRQILGQKVEFLVSFYNNEISEKSEIFDDQFSVERPDGSNFTLKIRSTKLEDSAMYFCASSEGQGAPDYGYTFGSGTRLTVV.

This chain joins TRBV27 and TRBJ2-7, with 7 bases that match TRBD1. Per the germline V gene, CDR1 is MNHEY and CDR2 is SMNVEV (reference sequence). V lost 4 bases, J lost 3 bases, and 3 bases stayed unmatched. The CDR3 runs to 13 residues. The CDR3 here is CASSSGQFYEQYF. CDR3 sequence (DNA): TGTGCCAGCAGTTCGGGACAGTTCTACGAGCAGTACTTC.

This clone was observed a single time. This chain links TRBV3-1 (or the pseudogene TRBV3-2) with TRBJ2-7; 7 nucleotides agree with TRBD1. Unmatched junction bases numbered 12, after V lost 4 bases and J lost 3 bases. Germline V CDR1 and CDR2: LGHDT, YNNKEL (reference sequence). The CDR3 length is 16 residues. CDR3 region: CASSLGEGQPFYEQYF. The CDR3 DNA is TGTGCCAGCAGCCTCGGTGAGGGACAGCCATTCTACGAGCAGTACTTC.

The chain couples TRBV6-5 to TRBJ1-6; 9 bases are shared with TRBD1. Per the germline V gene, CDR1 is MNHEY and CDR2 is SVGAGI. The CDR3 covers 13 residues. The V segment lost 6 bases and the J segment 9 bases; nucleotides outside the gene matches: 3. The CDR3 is CASSRDRASPLHF. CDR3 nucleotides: TGTGCCAGCAGCCGGGACAGGGCTTCACCCCTCCACTTT.

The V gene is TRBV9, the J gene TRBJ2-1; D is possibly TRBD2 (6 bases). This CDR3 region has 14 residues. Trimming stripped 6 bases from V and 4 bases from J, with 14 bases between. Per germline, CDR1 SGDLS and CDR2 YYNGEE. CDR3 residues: CASNMGGTYNEQFF. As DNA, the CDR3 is TGTGCCAGCAACATGGGGGGAACTTACAATGAGCAGTTCTTC.

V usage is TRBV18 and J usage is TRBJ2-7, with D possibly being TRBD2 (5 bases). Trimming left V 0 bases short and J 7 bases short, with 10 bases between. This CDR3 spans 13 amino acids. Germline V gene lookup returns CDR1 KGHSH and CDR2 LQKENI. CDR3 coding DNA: TGTGCCAGCTCACCACCAATCAGGAGGGAGCAGTACTTC. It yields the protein CASSPPIRREQYF.

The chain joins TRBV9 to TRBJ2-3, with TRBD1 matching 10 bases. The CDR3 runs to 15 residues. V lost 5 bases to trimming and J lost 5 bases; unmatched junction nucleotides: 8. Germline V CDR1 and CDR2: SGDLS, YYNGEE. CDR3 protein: CASSLGTGARDTQYF. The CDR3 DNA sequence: TGTGCCAGCAGTCTGGGGACAGGGGCAAGAGATACGCAGTATTTT.

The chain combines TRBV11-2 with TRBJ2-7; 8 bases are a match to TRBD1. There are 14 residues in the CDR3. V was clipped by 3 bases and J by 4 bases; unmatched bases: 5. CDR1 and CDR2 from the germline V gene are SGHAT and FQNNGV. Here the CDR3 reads CASSFQTGVYEQYF. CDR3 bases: TGTGCCAGCAGCTTCCAGACAGGGGTGTACGAGCAGTACTTC.

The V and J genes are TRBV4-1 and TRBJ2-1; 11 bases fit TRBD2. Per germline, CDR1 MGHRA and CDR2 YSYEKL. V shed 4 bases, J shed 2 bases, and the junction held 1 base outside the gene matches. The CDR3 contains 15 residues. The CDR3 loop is CASSPLAGAYNEQFF. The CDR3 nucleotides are TGCGCCAGCAGCCCACTAGCGGGGGCCTACAATGAGCAGTTCTTC.

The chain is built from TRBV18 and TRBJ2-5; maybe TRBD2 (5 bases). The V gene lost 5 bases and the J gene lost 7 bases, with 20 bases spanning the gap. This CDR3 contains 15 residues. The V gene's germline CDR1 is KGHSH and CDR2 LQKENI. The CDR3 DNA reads TGTGCCAGCTCATCGAGACGGGGAGCGGATGCGACCCAGTACTTC. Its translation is CASSSRRGADATQYF.

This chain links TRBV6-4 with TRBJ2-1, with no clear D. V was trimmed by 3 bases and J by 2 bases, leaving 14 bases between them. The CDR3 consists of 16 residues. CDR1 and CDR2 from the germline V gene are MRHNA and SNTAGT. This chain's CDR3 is CASSEFSGGAYNEQFF. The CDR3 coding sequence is TGTGCCAGCAGTGAGTTTTCGGGTGGAGCCTACAATGAGCAGTTCTTC.

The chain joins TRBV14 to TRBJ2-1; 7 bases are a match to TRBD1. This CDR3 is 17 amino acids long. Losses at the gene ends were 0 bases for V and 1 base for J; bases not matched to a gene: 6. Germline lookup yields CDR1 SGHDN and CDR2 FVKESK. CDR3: CASSQEHDRVSYNEQFF. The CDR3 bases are TGTGCCAGCAGCCAAGAACACGACAGGGTATCCTACAATGAGCAGTTCTTC.

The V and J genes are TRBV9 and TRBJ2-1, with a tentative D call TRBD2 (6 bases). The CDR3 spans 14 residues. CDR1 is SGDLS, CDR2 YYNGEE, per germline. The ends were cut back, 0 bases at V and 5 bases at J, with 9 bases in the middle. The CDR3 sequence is CASSVEDYDNEQFF. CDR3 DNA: TGTGCCAGCAGCGTAGAGGACTATGACAATGAGCAGTTCTTC. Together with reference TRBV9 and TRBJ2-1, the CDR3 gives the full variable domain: DSGVTQTPKHLITATGQRVTLRCSPRSGDLSVYWYQQSLDQGLQFLIQYYNGEERAKGNILERFSAQQFPDLHSELNLSSLELGDSALYFCASSVEDYDNEQFFGPGTRLTVL.

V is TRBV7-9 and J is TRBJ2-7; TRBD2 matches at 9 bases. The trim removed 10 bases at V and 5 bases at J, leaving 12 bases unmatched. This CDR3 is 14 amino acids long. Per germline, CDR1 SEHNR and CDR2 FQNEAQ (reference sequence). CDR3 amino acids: CATTGASGINEQYF. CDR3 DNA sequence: TGTGCCACCACGGGGGCTAGCGGGATTAACGAGCAGTACTTC. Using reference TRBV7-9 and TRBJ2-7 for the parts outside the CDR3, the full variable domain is DTGVSQNPRHKITKRGQNVTFRCDPISEHNRLYWYRQTLGQGPEFLTYFQNEAQLEKSRLLSDRFSAERPKGSFSTLEIQRTEQGDSAMYLCATTGASGINEQYFGPGTRLTVT.

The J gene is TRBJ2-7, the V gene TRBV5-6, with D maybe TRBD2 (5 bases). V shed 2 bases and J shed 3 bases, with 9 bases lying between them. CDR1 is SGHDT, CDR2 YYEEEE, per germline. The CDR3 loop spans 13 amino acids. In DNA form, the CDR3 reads TGTGCCAGCAGCTTCAGACGGGACTACGAGCAGTACTTC. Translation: CASSFRRDYEQYF.

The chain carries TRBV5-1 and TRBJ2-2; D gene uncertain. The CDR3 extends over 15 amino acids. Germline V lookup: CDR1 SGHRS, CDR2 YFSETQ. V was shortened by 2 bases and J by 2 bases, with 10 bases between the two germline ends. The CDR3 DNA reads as TGCGCCAGCAGCTTCTCCGGAGATAACACCGGGGAGCTGTTTTTT. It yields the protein CASSFSGDNTGELFF.

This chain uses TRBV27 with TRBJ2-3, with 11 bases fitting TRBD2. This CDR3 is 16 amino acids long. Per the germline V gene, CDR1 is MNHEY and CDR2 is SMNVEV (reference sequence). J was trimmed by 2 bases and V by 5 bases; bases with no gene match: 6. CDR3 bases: TGTGCCAGCAGTCTGGGACTAGCGGCTGACACAGATACGCAGTATTTT. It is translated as CASSLGLAADTDTQYF.

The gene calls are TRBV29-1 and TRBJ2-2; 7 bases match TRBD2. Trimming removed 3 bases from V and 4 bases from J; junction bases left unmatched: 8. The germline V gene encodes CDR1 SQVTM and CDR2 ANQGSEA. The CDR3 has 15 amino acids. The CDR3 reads CSVEVAGVGTGELFF. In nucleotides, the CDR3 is TGCAGCGTTGAGGTGGCGGGGGTGGGCACCGGGGAGCTGTTTTTT.

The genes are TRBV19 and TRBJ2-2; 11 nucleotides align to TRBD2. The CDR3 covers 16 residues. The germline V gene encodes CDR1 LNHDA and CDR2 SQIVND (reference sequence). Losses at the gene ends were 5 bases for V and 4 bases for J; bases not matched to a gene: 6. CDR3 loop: CASSARLAGPTGELFF. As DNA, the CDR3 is TGTGCCAGTAGTGCCCGACTAGCGGGACCCACCGGGGAGCTGTTTTTT.

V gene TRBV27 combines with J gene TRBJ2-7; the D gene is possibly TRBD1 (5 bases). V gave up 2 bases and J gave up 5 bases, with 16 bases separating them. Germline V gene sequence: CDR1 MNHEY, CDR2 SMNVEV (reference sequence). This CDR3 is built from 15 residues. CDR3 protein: CASSLKVQGFHEQYF. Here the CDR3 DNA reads TGTGCCAGCAGTTTAAAGGTCCAGGGTTTCCACGAGCAGTACTTC.

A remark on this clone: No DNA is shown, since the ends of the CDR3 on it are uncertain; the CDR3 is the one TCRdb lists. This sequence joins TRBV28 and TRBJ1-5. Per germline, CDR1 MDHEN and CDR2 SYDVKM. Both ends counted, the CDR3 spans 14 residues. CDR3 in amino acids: CASSSSGINQPQHF.

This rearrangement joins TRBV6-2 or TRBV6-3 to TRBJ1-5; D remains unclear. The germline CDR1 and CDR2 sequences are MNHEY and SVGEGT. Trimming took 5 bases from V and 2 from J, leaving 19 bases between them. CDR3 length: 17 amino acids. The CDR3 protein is CASSDGWVVDGNQPQHF. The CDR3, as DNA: TGTGCCAGCAGTGACGGGTGGGTAGTTGATGGCAATCAGCCCCAGCATTTT.

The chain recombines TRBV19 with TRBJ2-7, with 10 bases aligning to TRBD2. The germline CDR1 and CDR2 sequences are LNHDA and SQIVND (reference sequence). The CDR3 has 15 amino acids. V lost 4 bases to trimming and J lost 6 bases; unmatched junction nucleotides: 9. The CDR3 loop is CASSTQREGPSEQYF. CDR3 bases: TGTGCCAGTAGTACCCAGCGGGAGGGCCCTTCCGAGCAGTACTTC.

The CDR3 DNA is TGTGCCAGCAGCGTAGCCCCGACTAGCGGGTACGAGCAGTACTTC. As protein: CASSVAPTSGYEQYF. The chain couples TRBV9 to TRBJ2-7; TRBD2 matches 10 bases. CDR3 size: 15 residues. CDR1 and CDR2 (germline): SGDLS, YYNGEE. The V gene end was trimmed by 0 bases and the J gene end by 4 bases; junction bases not matched to a gene: 4.